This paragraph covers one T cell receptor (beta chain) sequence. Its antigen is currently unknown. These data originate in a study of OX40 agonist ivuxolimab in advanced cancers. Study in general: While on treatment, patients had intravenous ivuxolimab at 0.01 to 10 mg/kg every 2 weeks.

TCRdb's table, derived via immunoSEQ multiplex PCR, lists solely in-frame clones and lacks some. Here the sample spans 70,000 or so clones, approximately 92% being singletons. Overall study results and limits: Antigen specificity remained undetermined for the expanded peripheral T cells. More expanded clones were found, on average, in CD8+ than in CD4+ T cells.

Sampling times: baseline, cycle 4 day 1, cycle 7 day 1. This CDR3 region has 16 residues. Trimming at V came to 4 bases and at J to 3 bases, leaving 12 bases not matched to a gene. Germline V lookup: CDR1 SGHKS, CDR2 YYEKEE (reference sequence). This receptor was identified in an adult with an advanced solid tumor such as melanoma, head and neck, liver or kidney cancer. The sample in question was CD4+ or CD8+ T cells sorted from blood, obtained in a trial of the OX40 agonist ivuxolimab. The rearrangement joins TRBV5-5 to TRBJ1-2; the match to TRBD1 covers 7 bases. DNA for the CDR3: TGTGCCAGCAGCCAAACGGGGACAGCAACTTACTATGGCTACACCTTC. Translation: CASSQTGTATYYGYTF.